What follows are 21 T cell receptor beta chains derived from one specimen sequenced in a study of cytomegalovirus exposure and HLA in healthy donors (TCRdb year 2017). Libraries were constructed by the immunoSEQ multiplex PCR assay. TCRdb took over this immuneACCESS table, retaining in-frame rearrangements with V and J assigned. Such tables are incomplete; in checked studies, under half of the missing clones stem from an unresolved V gene, and the remainder is unexplained. The sample includes about 120,000 clones, with 88% observed a single time. The ten largest clones add up to around 6% of the sample. Sequences were obtained from PBMCs. Source of these receptors: a young woman in good health and CMV-seropositive.

The genes are TRBV10-1 and TRBJ1-1, with TRBD1 matching over 11 bases. J was trimmed by 5 bases and V by 5 bases; bases with no gene match: 7. CDR3 size: 15 residues. Germline V gene lookup returns CDR1 WNHNN and CDR2 SYGVQD (reference sequence). The CDR3 DNA follows: TGCGCCAGCAGTAGTGGACAGGGGGCGAGGACTGAAGCTTTCTTT. Residues: CASSSGQGARTEAFF.

The chain carries TRBV5-1 and TRBJ2-1; TRBD2 matches 10 bases. V lost 2 bases, J lost 7 bases, and 9 bases stayed unmatched. This CDR3 region has 16 residues. Germline V gene sequence: CDR1 SGHRS, CDR2 YFSETQ. CDR3 amino acids: CASSFMTSGSPNEQFF. In nucleotides, the CDR3 is TGCGCCAGCAGCTTCATGACTAGCGGGTCTCCTAATGAGCAGTTCTTC.

The chain couples TRBV9 to TRBJ1-1; no definite D call. Germline-derived CDR1 and CDR2 are SGDLS and YYNGEE. The CDR3 is 14 amino acids. Trimming stripped 2 bases from V and 1 base from J, with 9 bases between. The CDR3 region is CASSVWPQNTEAFF. DNA of the CDR3: TGTGCCAGCAGCGTCTGGCCGCAGAACACTGAAGCTTTCTTT.

The CDR3, as DNA: TGTGCCAGCAGCTACGGACAGGAGGTAGATACGCAGTATTTT. This sequence encodes CASSYGQEVDTQYF. The rearrangement joins TRBV7-6 to TRBJ2-3; 7 bases are a match to TRBD1. The V gene's germline CDR1 is SGHVS and CDR2 FNYEAQ. Trimming cost V 4 bases and J 5 bases; bases outside gene matches: 6. The CDR3 has 14 amino acids.

The CDR3 region has the DNA TGCGCCAGCAGCTTGCAGAACAGTAACACTGAAGCTTTCTTT. This translates into CASSLQNSNTEAFF. The V call is TRBV5-1, the J call TRBJ1-1; D is unclear. The germline V gene has CDR1 SGHRS and CDR2 YFSETQ. Trimming pared 1 base from V and 2 bases from J, leaving 9 bases between. CDR3 length equals 14 residues.

The gene calls are TRBV5-6 and TRBJ1-2, with 9 bases identical to TRBD1. The CDR3 length is 14 residues. The ends lost 5 bases at V and 6 bases at J; junction bases unmatched: 8. Germline V CDR1 and CDR2: SGHDT, YYEEEE. CDR3 bases: TGTGCCAGCAGTCTGGGCACAGGGGGCAATGGCTACACCTTC. Protein: CASSLGTGGNGYTF. Together with reference TRBV5-6 and TRBJ1-2, the CDR3 gives the full variable domain: DAGVTQSPTHLIKTRGQQVTLRCSPKSGHDTVSWYQQALGQGPQFIFQYYEEEERQRGNFPDRFSGHQFPNYSSELNVNALLLGDSALYLCASSLGTGGNGYTFGSGTRLTVV.

This clone has just one count. This chain joins TRBV28 and TRBJ2-3; tentative D call: TRBD2 (5 bases). The V gene's germline CDR1 is MDHEN and CDR2 SYDVKM. CDR3 size: 14 residues. V gave up 5 bases and J gave up 4 bases, with 13 bases separating them. CDR3 bases: TGTGCCAGCAGTATTTCCGGGATCTCAGATACGCAGTATTTT. Its protein is CASSISGISDTQYF.

The chain carries TRBV25-1 and TRBJ1-2, with D possibly being TRBD1 (6 bases). Trimming took 6 bases from V and 6 from J, leaving 20 bases between them. Per germline, CDR1 MGHDK and CDR2 SYGVNS. The CDR3 runs 15 residues. The CDR3 is CASSQRRGEVNGYTF. As DNA, the CDR3 is TGTGCCAGCAGCCAACGCAGGGGAGAAGTTAATGGCTACACCTTC.

The chain uses TRBV5-4 and TRBJ2-1; possible D gene TRBD2, 6 bases. The CDR3 length is 15 residues. With 4 bases removed from V and 2 bases from J, the gap between germline ends came to 13 bases. The germline CDR1 and CDR2 sequences are SGHNT and YYREEE (reference sequence). The CDR3 sequence: CASSPGDGTYNEQFF. CDR3 in DNA: TGTGCCAGCAGCCCGGGGGACGGGACCTACAATGAGCAGTTCTTC.

V and J are TRBV30 and TRBJ2-1, with D possibly matching TRBD1 (7 bases). The CDR3 loop spans 13 amino acids. The germline V and J ends were trimmed by 0 bases and 12 bases, with 15 bases remaining between them. The germline V gene encodes CDR1 GTSNPN and CDR2 SVGIG (reference sequence). CDR3 nucleotide sequence: TGTGCCTGGAGTGTGACAGGGAACGGGGGGCAGTTCTTC. Translating it yields CAWSVTGNGGQFF.

V usage is TRBV6-5 and J usage is TRBJ2-1, with D possibly TRBD2 on 6 matching bases. Germline V lookup: CDR1 MNHEY, CDR2 SVGAGI. This CDR3 is 15 amino acids long. Trimming shortened V by 4 bases and J by 1 base, and 11 bases separated the two germline ends. The CDR3 spells CASSSAGPSYNEQFF. CDR3 DNA: TGTGCCAGCAGTTCGGCGGGGCCTTCCTACAATGAGCAGTTCTTC.

The genes are TRBV6-6 and TRBJ2-3; 8 bases line up with TRBD2. Looked up from germline, CDR1 is MNHNY and CDR2 is SVGAGI (reference sequence). The CDR3 runs 16 residues. The trim removed 4 bases at V and 2 bases at J, leaving 8 bases unmatched. CDR3: CASSLGVAGTTDTQYF. CDR3 coding DNA: TGTGCCAGCAGTTTAGGGGTAGCGGGAACCACAGATACGCAGTATTTT.

This clone appeared once. V and J are TRBV30 and TRBJ1-2; TRBD1 matches at 7 bases. The CDR3 loop spans 14 amino acids. Unmatched junction bases numbered 5, after V lost 2 bases and J lost 2 bases. Germline values: CDR1 GTSNPN, CDR2 SVGIG (reference sequence). The CDR3 DNA reads as TGTGCCTGGAGTAGGGACAGAGGAAACTATGGCTACACCTTC. Its translation: CAWSRDRGNYGYTF.

This rearrangement joins TRBV2 to TRBJ2-7; 8 bases map to TRBD1. Unmatched junction bases numbered 6, after V lost 9 bases and J lost 2 bases. Germline loops: CDR1 SNHLY, CDR2 FYNNEI. The CDR3 consists of 13 residues. Written as DNA, the CDR3 is TGTGCCAGTACCAAGGACAGGGCCTACGAGCAGTACTTC. Translating it yields CASTKDRAYEQYF.

This clone was recorded once. The chain couples TRBV7-2 to TRBJ1-5; D not certain. Germline V lookup: CDR1 SGHTA, CDR2 FQGNSA. The length of the CDR3 is 14 residues. Trimming left V 5 bases short and J 0 bases short, with 8 bases between. The CDR3 DNA sequence: TGTGCCAGCAGCCGGGTTGATAGCAATCAGCCCCAGCATTTT. Translation: CASSRVDSNQPQHF.

V usage is TRBV4-3 and J usage is TRBJ2-7; D is unclear. CDR1 is LGHNA, CDR2 YSLEER, per germline. V was pared by 0 bases and J by 1 base, with 16 bases between. The CDR3 is 17 residues long. The CDR3 here is CASSQDRGIETSYEQYF. CDR3 sequence (DNA): TGCGCCAGCAGCCAAGATCGTGGCATTGAGACATCCTACGAGCAGTACTTC.

With regard to this clone: The same CDR3 is also encoded by other DNA sequences in this sample. CDR3 sequence (DNA): TGTGCCAGCAGTTTGGGGCAGGGGTATGGCTACACCTTC. This encodes CASSLGQGYGYTF. The chain couples TRBV27 to TRBJ1-2; D is perhaps TRBD1 (6 bases). Trimming stripped 3 bases from V and 5 bases from J, with 10 bases between. This CDR3 region has 13 residues. The germline V gene encodes CDR1 MNHEY and CDR2 SMNVEV (reference sequence).

This chain joins TRBV7-2 and TRBJ2-3, with 9 bases that match TRBD2. CDR1 SGHTA and CDR2 FQGNSA come from the germline V gene. The ends lost 4 bases at V and 1 base at J; junction bases unmatched: 6. The CDR3 is made up of 16 amino acids. The CDR3, as DNA: TGTGCCAGCAGCTCTATAGCGGGAGTAGGCACAGATACGCAGTATTTT. This encodes CASSSIAGVGTDTQYF. Full variable domain (missing parts from reference TRBV7-2 and TRBJ2-3): GAGVSQSPSNKVTEKGKDVELRCDPISGHTALYWYRQSLGQGLEFLIYFQGNSAPDKSGLPSDRFSAERTGGSVSTLTIQRTQQEDSAVYLCASSSIAGVGTDTQYFGPGTRLTVL.

The chain employs TRBV28 and TRBJ1-2; TRBD1 matches at 10 bases. J was trimmed by 8 bases and V by 3 bases; bases with no gene match: 6. Germline CDR1 MDHEN, CDR2 SYDVKM. The CDR3 is made up of 14 amino acids. In DNA, the CDR3 is TGTGCCAGCAGTTTTGGGGACAGGGGTCTAGGCTACACCTTC. It encodes CASSFGDRGLGYTF.

The V and J genes are TRBV6-6 and TRBJ2-5; TRBD1 matches at 8 bases. CDR1 is MNHNY, CDR2 SVGAGI, per germline (reference sequence). The trim removed 7 bases at V and 5 bases at J, leaving 9 bases unmatched. The CDR3 consists of 14 residues. In DNA, the CDR3 is TGTGCCAGCAACGACCACAGGGGGACGGAGACCCAGTACTTC. Translation gives CASNDHRGTETQYF.

The CDR3 region has the DNA TGTGCCAGCAGTGAAGGGACAGCCAACTCTGGAAACACCATATATTTT. Amino acid sequence: CASSEGTANSGNTIYF. The chain couples TRBV2 to TRBJ1-3, with a weak D call TRBD1 (6 bases). Germline loops: CDR1 SNHLY, CDR2 FYNNEI. The CDR3 consists of 16 residues. Trimming took 1 base from V and 0 from J, leaving 10 bases between them.